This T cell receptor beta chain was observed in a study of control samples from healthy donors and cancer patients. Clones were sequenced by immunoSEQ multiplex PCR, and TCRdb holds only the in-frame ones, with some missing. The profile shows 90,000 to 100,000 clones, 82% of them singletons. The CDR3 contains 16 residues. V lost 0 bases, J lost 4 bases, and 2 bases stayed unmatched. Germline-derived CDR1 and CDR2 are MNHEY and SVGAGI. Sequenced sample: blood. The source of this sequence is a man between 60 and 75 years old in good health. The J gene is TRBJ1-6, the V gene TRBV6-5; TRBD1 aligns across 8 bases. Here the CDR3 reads CASSYSQGAYNSPLHF. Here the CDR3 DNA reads TGTGCCAGCAGTTACTCCCAGGGGGCTTATAATTCACCCCTCCACTTT.